The next 30 T cell receptor beta chains were all read from a single sample in a study of post-analysis software for immune sequencing data. These receptors are not linked to any known antigen. Study results and limitations: In patients, TRBV5-6, TRBV5-1 and TRBV20-1 belonged to roughly five TRBV segments found more frequently than in controls.

Presence of unique molecular identifiers characterized the TCR beta cDNA libraries. TCRdb reanalysed the PCR reads using MiXCR and keeps one entry per CDR3 protein. Of 600,000 to 700,000 distinct CDR3 sequences listed, approximately 60% were seen once; the top ten hold around 11%. The source material was blood. The receptors were sampled from a girl aged 2-15 years with multiple sclerosis.

This rearrangement joins TRBV12-5 to TRBJ2-5; no reliable D call. The CDR3 loop spans 12 amino acids. Trimming pared 7 bases from V and 1 base from J, leaving 7 bases between. Germline CDR1 LGHNT, CDR2 FRNRAP. This CDR3 is CASAIGQETQYF. The CDR3, as DNA: TGTGCTAGTGCGATAGGCCAAGAGACCCAGTACTTC.

The V and J genes are TRBV6-1 and TRBJ2-7; 9 bases match TRBD2. This CDR3 is built from 17 residues. CDR1 MNHNS and CDR2 SASEGT come from the germline V gene. V lost 7 bases to trimming and J lost 0 bases; unmatched junction nucleotides: 13. The CDR3 reads CASTSLAGAASSYEQYF. CDR3 nucleotides: TGTGCCAGCACCTCTTTAGCGGGGGCTGCGAGCTCCTACGAGCAGTACTTC.

This chain links TRBV2 with TRBJ2-5; 8 bases are shared with TRBD2. The V gene end was trimmed by 4 bases and the J gene end by 5 bases; junction bases not matched to a gene: 6. Germline V gene sequence: CDR1 SNHLY, CDR2 FYNNEI. CDR3 length: 14 residues. The CDR3 here is CASSVLAGGETQYF. For the CDR3, the DNA is TGTGCCAGCAGTGTCCTAGCGGGCGGGGAGACCCAGTACTTC.

This clonotype occurred once. The chain links TRBV7-9 to TRBJ2-5, with 11 bases identical to TRBD1. V was clipped by 0 bases and J by 3 bases; unmatched bases: 9. CDR3 size: 18 residues. Germline V CDR1 and CDR2: SEHNR, FQNEAQ (reference sequence). CDR3 nucleotides: TGTGCCAGCAGCTTAGCTCTGAGCCGGGACAGGGGGGAAGAGACCCAGTACTTC. Its translation: CASSLALSRDRGEETQYF.

The chain has TRBV4-1 and TRBJ1-2, with D tentatively TRBD1 (6 bases). This CDR3 region has 17 residues. V lost 0 bases, J lost 5 bases, and 19 bases lay in between. From germline, CDR1 is MGHRA and CDR2 YSYEKL. The DNA of the CDR3 is TGCGCCAGCAGCCAAGATACCCCCGTGGGGGCCTTATATGGCTACACCTTC. The encoded protein is CASSQDTPVGALYGYTF.

The V gene is TRBV7-6, the J gene TRBJ2-2; no clear D gene. Trimming shortened V by 2 bases and J by 5 bases, and 15 bases separated the two germline ends. Germline V gene data show CDR1 as SGHVS and CDR2 as FNYEAQ. This CDR3 is 16 amino acids long. The CDR3 coding sequence is TGTGCCAGCAGCTTAACGGCAGCAACGCTAACCGGGGAGCTGTTTTTT. The encoded protein is CASSLTAATLTGELFF.

In nucleotides, the CDR3 is TGTGCCAGCACCGGGGTAACAGGGCCCCTATCAGCGGGGGCCAACGTCCTGACTTTC. Amino acids: CASTGVTGPLSAGANVLTF. The V and J genes are TRBV5-6 and TRBJ2-6; D is possibly TRBD1 (6 bases). Per the germline V gene, CDR1 is SGHDT and CDR2 is YYEEEE. This CDR3 contains 19 residues. With 6 bases removed from V and 4 bases from J, the gap between germline ends came to 26 bases.

There are a few counts of this clonotype. The chain carries TRBV3-1 and TRBJ2-5; the D is unclear. Near its end, the DNA agrees better with TRBJ2-7, so the J call may be wrong. Germline CDR1 reads LGHDT; CDR2 reads YNNKEL (reference sequence). The CDR3 runs 13 residues. The CDR3 DNA reads as TGTGCCAGCAGCCTAGCTAGTCTCCACGAGCAGTACTTC. Its translation: CASSLASLHEQYF.

The chain is built from TRBV10-3 and TRBJ2-4; 10 bases line up with TRBD1. The assigned J gene may be wrong: the sequence end matches TRBJ2-5 better. CDR1 and CDR2 from the germline V gene are ENHRY and SYGVKD. CDR3 length equals 15 residues. This CDR3 reads CAISGGQGNQETQYF. CDR3 bases: TGTGCCATCAGTGGGGGACAGGGGAATCAAGAGACCCAGTACTTC.

The J gene is TRBJ2-5, the V gene TRBV12-3 or TRBV12-4; 12 bases agree with TRBD2. The CDR3 totals 14 residues. The V and J ends lost 6 bases and 11 bases, in that order; junction bases with no gene match: 10. The DNA for the CDR3 is TGTGCCAGCAGGAGACTAGCGGGAGTGGAAGAGCAGTACTTC. Protein product: CASRRLAGVEEQYF.

The chain has TRBV20-1 and TRBJ1-2, with D unclear. The CDR3 length is 13 residues. Germline V gives CDR1 DFQATT, CDR2 SNEGSKA (reference sequence). Trimming took off 7 bases at V and 3 bases at J, with 15 bases between the two ends. CDR3 protein: CSVNPSIYYGYTF. In DNA form, the CDR3 reads TGCAGTGTTAACCCTTCCATCTACTATGGCTACACCTTC.

This clonotype appeared once. V and J are TRBV10-1 and TRBJ2-1, with unresolved D. The CDR3 has 15 amino acids. Germline V CDR1 and CDR2: WNHNN, SYGVQD (reference sequence). The V end was cut by 2 bases, the J end by 3 bases, with 11 bases between. The CDR3: CASSESQSNYNEQFF. The CDR3 bases are TGCGCCAGCAGTGAGAGCCAATCTAACTACAATGAGCAGTTCTTC.

The rearrangement uses TRBV10-3 and TRBJ2-7; 8 bases agree with TRBD2. The CDR3 totals 17 residues. V lost 2 bases and J lost 4; bases outside the gene matches: 13. Germline CDR1 reads ENHRY; CDR2 reads SYGVKD. The CDR3 DNA reads TGTGCCATCAGTGAGCCGTTCTTGTCCGGGAGGGAGTACGAGCAGTACTTC. This translates into CAISEPFLSGREYEQYF.

In nucleotides, the CDR3 is TGCAGCGTCACAGCGGGAGGAGGAGTGGAGCAGTTCTTC. It is translated as CSVTAGGGVEQFF. This chain connects TRBV29-1 to TRBJ2-1; the match to TRBD2 covers 9 bases. Germline trimming cut 6 bases from V and 10 bases from J; bases unmatched to any gene: 10. The CDR3 consists of 13 residues. The germline CDR1 and CDR2 sequences are SQVTM and ANQGSEA.

This clonotype turned up a few times. This rearrangement joins TRBV29-1 to TRBJ2-7; 7 bases are shared with TRBD1. V was clipped by 6 bases and J by 4 bases; unmatched bases: 3. This CDR3 is built from 11 residues. The V gene's germline CDR1 is SQVTM and CDR2 ANQGSEA. The DNA for the CDR3 is TGCAGCGTAATGACAGGGTACGAGCAGTACTTC. Amino acids: CSVMTGYEQYF.

V usage is TRBV5-1 and J usage is TRBJ2-1; weak D call: TRBD1 (6 bases). V was trimmed by 8 bases and J by 3 bases, leaving 15 bases between them. The CDR3 extends over 14 amino acids. Looked up from germline, CDR1 is SGHRS and CDR2 is YFSETQ. The CDR3 sequence: CASAQGYNYNEQFF. In DNA, the CDR3 is TGCGCCAGTGCCCAGGGGTATAACTACAATGAGCAGTTCTTC.

The chain's CDR3 is CASSLSPGKNYGYTF. The CDR3 nucleotides are TGTGCCAGCAGCTTATCTCCAGGGAAAAACTATGGCTACACCTTC. The chain recombines TRBV7-2 with TRBJ1-2, with a possible D match to TRBD1 (5 bases). Trimming left V 2 bases short and J 2 bases short, with 12 bases between. The CDR3 length is 15 residues. Germline loops: CDR1 SGHTA, CDR2 FQGNSA.

Points on this clonotype: At one boundary the junction diverges from the germline segment, which might be a read error. The rearrangement uses TRBV9 and TRBJ2-3, with no clear D. Germline lookup yields CDR1 SGDLS and CDR2 YYNGEE. The CDR3 loop spans 13 amino acids. The CDR3: CASSVVLTDTQYF. The CDR3 DNA reads TGCGCCAGCAGTGTGGTCCTGACAGATACGCAGTATTTT.

The count of this clonotype is one. The genes are TRBV10-2 and TRBJ2-3; the match to TRBD1 covers 8 bases. With 2 bases clipped from V and 3 bases from J, the junction kept 7 bases outside the gene matches. The CDR3 extends over 16 amino acids. Per the germline V gene, CDR1 is WSHSY and CDR2 is SAAADI. CDR3 protein: CASSERTGRETDTQYF. CDR3 sequence (DNA): TGCGCCAGCAGTGAGCGGACAGGGAGAGAAACAGATACGCAGTATTTT.

At least ten counts were recorded for this clonotype. The rearrangement links TRBV6-6 to TRBJ2-5; unclear D gene. The CDR3 length is 14 residues. CDR1 is MNHNY, CDR2 SVGAGI, per germline (reference sequence). With 6 bases removed from V and 1 base from J, the gap between germline ends came to 12 bases. CDR3 sequence reads: CASRGYLIQETQYF. CDR3 DNA sequence: TGTGCCAGCAGGGGCTACTTGATCCAAGAGACCCAGTACTTC.

This clonotype came up once. This chain connects TRBV27 to TRBJ2-3; tentatively, D is TRBD1 (5 bases). This CDR3 has 11 residues. Germline V lookup: CDR1 MNHEY, CDR2 SMNVEV (reference sequence). Trimming removed 10 bases from V and 8 bases from J, with 13 bases in between. The CDR3 bases are TGTGCCATACTAATCCAGGGTACGCAGTATTTT. Amino acids: CAILIQGTQYF.

The chain employs TRBV10-3 and TRBJ2-5; 8 positions agree with TRBD1. J gave up 2 bases and V 3 bases, and 8 bases lay outside the gene matches. Germline CDR1 and CDR2: ENHRY and SYGVKD. This CDR3 region has 16 residues. The CDR3 DNA sequence: TGTGCCATCAGTGATCACAGGGGGACGGAGCAAGAGACCCAGTACTTC. This sequence encodes CAISDHRGTEQETQYF.

CDR3 coding DNA: TGTGCCAGCAAGGGGGCCTCTGGGGCCAACGTCCTGACTTTC. It specifies CASKGASGANVLTF. The chain uses TRBV21-1 and TRBJ2-6; the DNA was not used to check the table's D call, TRBD1. TRBV21-1 is a recognized pseudogene. This CDR3 is built from 14 residues.

This clonotype turned up a few times. The chain combines TRBV4-2 with TRBJ2-1; 9 bases map to TRBD2. Germline values: CDR1 LGHNA, CDR2 YNFKEQ. V lost 1 base and J lost 0; bases outside the gene matches: 13. The CDR3 runs 20 residues. The CDR3 coding sequence is TGTGCCAGCAGCCAAGTGCCTAGCGGGGACTTCGACAGCTCCTACAATGAGCAGTTCTTC. It codes for CASSQVPSGDFDSSYNEQFF.

The chain couples TRBV15 to TRBJ1-2; 7 bases align to TRBD1. The CDR3 length is 15 residues. After removal of 3 bases from V and 2 bases from J, the junction contained 6 bases not matched to a gene. Germline V gives CDR1 LNHNV, CDR2 YYDKDF (reference sequence). The CDR3 DNA follows: TGTGCCACCAGCAGGGACAGGACAGCCAACTATGGCTACACCTTC. It is translated as CATSRDRTANYGYTF.

The V and J genes are TRBV4-1 and TRBJ2-5; 8 bases align to TRBD1. The J call is doubtful: the DNA matches TRBJ2-7 better. This CDR3 spans 16 amino acids. Germline loops: CDR1 MGHRA, CDR2 YSYEKL. The CDR3 reads CASSQGSGTGTYEQYF. Written as DNA, the CDR3 is TGCGCCAGCAGCCAAGGTAGTGGGACAGGAACCTACGAGCAGTACTTC.

V gene TRBV28 combines with J gene TRBJ1-2, with D possibly matching TRBD1 (6 bases). V dropped 6 bases and J dropped 4 bases, with 12 bases sitting between them. The CDR3 spans 13 residues. Germline assignment: CDR1 MDHEN and CDR2 SYDVKM. This chain's CDR3 is CASRQAGVYGYTF. DNA of the CDR3: TGTGCCAGCAGGCAGGCAGGGGTCTATGGCTACACCTTC.

This chain connects TRBV25-1 to TRBJ2-1; maybe TRBD2 (6 bases). Germline V gene sequence: CDR1 MGHDK, CDR2 SYGVNS. Deletions cut 2 bases from V and 7 bases from J, with 9 bases between. CDR3 length equals 13 residues. In DNA, the CDR3 is TGTGCCAGCAGTGAAGGTGGGGGGAATGAGCAGTTCTTC. This encodes CASSEGGGNEQFF.

V and J are TRBV7-9 and TRBJ1-1; 8 bases align to TRBD1. Trimming removed 1 base from V and 7 bases from J; junction bases left unmatched: 8. The CDR3 length is 15 residues. The germline V gene has CDR1 SEHNR and CDR2 FQNEAQ (reference sequence). This chain's CDR3 is CASSLGRQGLSEAFF. The DNA for the CDR3 is TGTGCCAGCAGCTTAGGACGACAGGGGCTTAGTGAAGCTTTCTTT.

This clonotype showed up just a few times. The chain recombines TRBV5-1 with TRBJ2-7, with TRBD1 matching over 9 bases. The CDR3 loop spans 14 amino acids. V shed 3 bases, J shed 2 bases, and the junction held 3 bases outside the gene matches. From germline, CDR1 is SGHRS and CDR2 YFSETQ. CDR3: CASSSTGGPYEQYF. CDR3 nucleotides: TGCGCCAGCAGCTCTACAGGGGGCCCCTACGAGCAGTACTTC.